This T cell receptor (beta chain) was sequenced for a study of T cells in women clearing cervical HPV infection. About this clone itself: With the read ending 3 residues before the CDR3 end, the germline J gene is used to fill in that end.

The repertoire was sequenced with immunoSEQ multiplex PCR; TCRdb's copy has only in-frame clones and lacks some. This sample's table reports roughly 45,000 clones. Germline V lookup: CDR1 SQVTM, CDR2 ANQGSEA. Trimming removed 6 bases from V and 3 bases from J; junction bases left unmatched: 13. This CDR3 is built from 19 residues. The V and J genes are TRBV29-1 and TRBJ2-2; 16 nucleotides line up with TRBD2. The sequencing sample was made of blood buffy coat. This TCR was sampled from a woman aged 18 to 69 with a cervical HPV16 infection that either progressed to CIN3+ or cleared (not recorded which). The DNA read from the CDR3 is TGCAGCGTCACAACCTCCGGGACTAGCGGGGGGGCCTACACCGGGGAG. This sequence encodes CSVTTSGTSGGAYTGE. The full CDR3 protein is CSVTTSGTSGGAYTGELFF.